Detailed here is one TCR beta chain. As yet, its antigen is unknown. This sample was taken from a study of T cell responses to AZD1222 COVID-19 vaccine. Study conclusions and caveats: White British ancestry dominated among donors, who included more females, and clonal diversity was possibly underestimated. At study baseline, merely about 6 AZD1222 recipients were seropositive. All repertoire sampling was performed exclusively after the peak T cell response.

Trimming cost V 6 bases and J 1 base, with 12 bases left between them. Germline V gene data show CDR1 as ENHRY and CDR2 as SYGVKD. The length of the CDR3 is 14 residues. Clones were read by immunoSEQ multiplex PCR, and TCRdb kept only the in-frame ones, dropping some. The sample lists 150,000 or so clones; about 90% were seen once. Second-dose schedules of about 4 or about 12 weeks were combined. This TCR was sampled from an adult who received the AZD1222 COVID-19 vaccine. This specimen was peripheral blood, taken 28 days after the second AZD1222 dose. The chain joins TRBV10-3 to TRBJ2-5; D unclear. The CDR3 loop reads CAISLAEAQETQYF. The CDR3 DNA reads TGTGCCATCAGCCTTGCTGAGGCCCAAGAGACCCAGTACTTC.